Presented here are 11 T cell receptor beta chains from one specimen sequenced in a study of long-term antiretroviral therapy in people with HIV. With survey level as its setting, the immunoSEQ assay was v3.0. Data came from immunoSEQ multiplex PCR; TCRdb stores just in-frame clones and leaves some out. This table holds 15,000 to 20,000 clones, roughly nine tenths found once. Specimen: unsorted PBMCs, collected 0.3 years after starting antiretroviral therapy. These receptors all come from a man aged 55 to 70 with HIV.

The CDR3 sequence: CASSLLAGGLADTQYF. CDR3 DNA: TGTGCCAGCAGCTTACTAGCGGGGGGGTTGGCAGATACGCAGTATTTT. The chain uses TRBV7-9 and TRBJ2-3; 12 bases agree with TRBD2. There are 16 residues in the CDR3. CDR1 SEHNR and CDR2 FQNEAQ come from the germline V gene (reference sequence). Trimming removed 2 bases from V and 4 bases from J; junction bases left unmatched: 4.

The chain couples TRBV10-2 to TRBJ1-2, with 7 bases fitting TRBD1. In germline, CDR1 is WSHSY, CDR2 SAAADI. This CDR3 spans 14 amino acids. The junction had 6 bases not matched to a gene; V was cut back by 2 bases and J by 6 bases. The CDR3 DNA reads TGCGCCAGCAGTGAGCCTAACAGGGGTGATGGCTACACCTTC. Its protein is CASSEPNRGDGYTF.

The chain couples TRBV7-3 to TRBJ1-3; D possibly corresponds to TRBD1 (6 bases). Between the trimmed V and J ends, which lost 2 bases and 1 base, there was a span of 9 bases. This CDR3 spans 15 amino acids. The germline CDR1 and CDR2 sequences are SGHTA and FQGTGA. The CDR3 DNA sequence: TGTGCCAGCAGCTTACGGGGGCGATCTGGAAACACCATATATTTT. Protein product: CASSLRGRSGNTIYF.

The V call is TRBV29-1, the J call TRBJ2-7; D not resolved. Trimming removed 2 bases at V and 3 bases at J, with 17 bases between. The germline gives CDR1 SQVTM, CDR2 ANQGSEA. The CDR3 length is 15 residues. The CDR3 region has the DNA TGCAGCGTTGAACCGCCGACATGGGCAGACTACGAGCAGTACTTC. It specifies CSVEPPTWADYEQYF.

The chain combines TRBV7-2 with TRBJ1-1; no firm D call. The V gene lost 3 bases and the J gene lost 3 bases, with 8 bases spanning the gap. CDR1 and CDR2 (germline): SGHTA, FQGNSA. This CDR3 is 13 amino acids long. CDR3 loop: CASSFQVDTEAFF. The CDR3 DNA reads TGTGCCAGCAGCTTCCAAGTGGACACTGAAGCTTTCTTT.

The V gene is TRBV19, the J gene TRBJ2-2, with 9 bases aligning to TRBD1. V lost 6 bases, J lost 6 bases, and 8 bases stayed unmatched. Germline V gene lookup returns CDR1 LNHDA and CDR2 SQIVND (reference sequence). The CDR3 contains 15 residues. The CDR3 reads CASSIARDRAGELFF. The CDR3 DNA follows: TGTGCCAGTAGCATCGCCCGGGACAGGGCCGGGGAGCTGTTTTTT.

The chain recombines TRBV6-6 with TRBJ2-7, with D tentatively TRBD1 (6 bases). V lost 0 bases and J lost 2, with 11 bases in between. The CDR3 has 15 residues. Germline lookup yields CDR1 MNHNY and CDR2 SVGAGI (reference sequence). CDR3: CASSYSKTGTYEQYF. DNA for the CDR3: TGTGCCAGCAGTTACTCGAAGACAGGAACCTACGAGCAGTACTTC.

This rearrangement joins TRBV6-5 to TRBJ2-2; D assignment may be TRBD1 or TRBD2 (5 bases each). Germline V CDR1 and CDR2: MNHEY, SVGAGI. This CDR3 is 16 amino acids long. V dropped 4 bases and J dropped 4 bases, with 16 bases sitting between them. The CDR3 coding sequence is TGTGCCAGCAGTTGGGAACCTCTGGGGGTCACCGGGGAGCTGTTTTTT. This codes for CASSWEPLGVTGELFF.

This chain connects TRBV28 to TRBJ1-5; D not resolved. The CDR3 is 15 residues long. The germline gives CDR1 MDHEN, CDR2 SYDVKM. V lost 8 bases and J lost 6, with 20 bases in between. The CDR3 reads CASLDGRATGQPQHF. The CDR3 DNA follows: TGTGCCAGCTTGGACGGGAGGGCGACGGGTCAGCCCCAGCATTTT.

The chain combines TRBV5-5 with TRBJ2-7; D is unresolved. V lost 4 bases, J lost 2 bases, and 16 bases lay in between. Looked up from germline, CDR1 is SGHKS and CDR2 is YYEKEE (reference sequence). The CDR3 is made up of 15 amino acids. The CDR3 nucleotides are TGTGCCAGCAGCCGATTTGATCGGATGACCTACGAGCAGTACTTC. Translated: CASSRFDRMTYEQYF.

This clone was seen only once. This sequence joins TRBV10-1 and TRBJ2-1, with D unclear. The CDR3 length is 15 residues. CDR1 is WNHNN and CDR2 is SYGVQD in the germline V gene (reference sequence). The ends were cut back, 4 bases at V and 4 bases at J, with 14 bases in the middle. CDR3 sequence (DNA): TGCGCCAGCAGTGCCGACTCCCCCGCTTACAATGAGCAGTTCTTC. Amino acids: CASSADSPAYNEQFF.